This TCR beta chain was captured by sequencing in a study of Graves' ophthalmopathy and Graves' hyperthyroidism. RNA transcripts provided the template for amplifying TCR beta CDR3 regions. Investigators did first-round RT-PCR with HTBI primers, then second-round multiplex PCR. TCRdb reprocessed the multiplex PCR reads with MiXCR, giving one entry per CDR3 protein. The table has 620,000 or so distinct CDR3 sequences, 20% to 25% seen once. This CDR3 is built from 15 residues. CDR1 and CDR2 from the germline V gene are LNHDA and SQIVND (reference sequence). Deletions cut 4 bases from V and 2 bases from J, with 14 bases between. The sample holds many counts of this clonotype.

The sequencing input was peripheral blood. V gene TRBV19 combines with J gene TRBJ2-5; D is possibly TRBD1 (6 bases). The source is a woman under 30 with stable Graves' hyperthyroidism. Some clones in this sample may be carry-over from other donors' samples. CDR3 in DNA: TGTGCCAGTAGTACTCTCGGGACAAAGCAAGAGACCCAGTACTTC. It yields the protein CASSTLGTKQETQYF.